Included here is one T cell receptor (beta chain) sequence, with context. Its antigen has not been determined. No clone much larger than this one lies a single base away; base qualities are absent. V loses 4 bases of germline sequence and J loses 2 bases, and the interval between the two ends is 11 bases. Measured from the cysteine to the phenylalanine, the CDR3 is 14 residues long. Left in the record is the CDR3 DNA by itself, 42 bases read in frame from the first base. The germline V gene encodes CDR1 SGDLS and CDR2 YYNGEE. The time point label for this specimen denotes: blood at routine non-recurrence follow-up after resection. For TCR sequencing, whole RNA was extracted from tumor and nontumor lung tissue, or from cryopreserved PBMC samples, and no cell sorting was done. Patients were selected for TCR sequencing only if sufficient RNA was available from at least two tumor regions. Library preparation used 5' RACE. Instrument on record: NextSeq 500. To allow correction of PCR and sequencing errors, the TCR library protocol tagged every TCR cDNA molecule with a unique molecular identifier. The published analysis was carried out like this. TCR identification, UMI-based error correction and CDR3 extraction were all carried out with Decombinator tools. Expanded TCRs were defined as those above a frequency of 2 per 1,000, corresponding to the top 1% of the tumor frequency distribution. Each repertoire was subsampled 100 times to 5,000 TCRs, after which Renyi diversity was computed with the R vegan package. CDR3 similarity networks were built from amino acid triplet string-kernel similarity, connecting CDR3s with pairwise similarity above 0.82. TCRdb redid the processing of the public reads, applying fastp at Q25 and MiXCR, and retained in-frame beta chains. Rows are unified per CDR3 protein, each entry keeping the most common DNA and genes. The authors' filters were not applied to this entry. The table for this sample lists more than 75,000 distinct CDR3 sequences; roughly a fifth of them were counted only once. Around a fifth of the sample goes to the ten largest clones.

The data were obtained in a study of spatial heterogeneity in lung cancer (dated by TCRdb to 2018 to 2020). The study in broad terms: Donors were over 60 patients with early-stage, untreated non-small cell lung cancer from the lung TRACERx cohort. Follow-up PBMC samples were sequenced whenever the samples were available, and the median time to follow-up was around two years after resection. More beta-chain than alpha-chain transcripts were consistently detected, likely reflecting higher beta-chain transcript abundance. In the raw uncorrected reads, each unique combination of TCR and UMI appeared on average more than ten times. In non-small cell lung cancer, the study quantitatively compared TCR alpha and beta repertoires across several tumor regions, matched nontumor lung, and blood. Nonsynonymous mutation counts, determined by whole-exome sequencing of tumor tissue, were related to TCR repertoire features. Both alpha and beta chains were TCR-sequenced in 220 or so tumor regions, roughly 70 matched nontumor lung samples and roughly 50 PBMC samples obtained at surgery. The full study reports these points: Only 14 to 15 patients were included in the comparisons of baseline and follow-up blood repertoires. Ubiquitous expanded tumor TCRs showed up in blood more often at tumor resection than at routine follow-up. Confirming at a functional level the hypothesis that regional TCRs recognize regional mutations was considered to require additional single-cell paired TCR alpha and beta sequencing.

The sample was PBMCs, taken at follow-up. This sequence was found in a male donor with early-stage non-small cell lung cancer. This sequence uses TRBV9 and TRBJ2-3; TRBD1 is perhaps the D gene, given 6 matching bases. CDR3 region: CASSTQGPTDTQYF. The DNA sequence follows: TGTGCCAGCAGCACACAGGGACCCACAGATACGCAGTATTTT.